Below, 11 T cell receptor beta chains from the same sample are listed, as sequenced in a study of blood T cell repertoires in COVID-19 (TCRdb year 2020). Libraries were prepared through the immunoSEQ multiplex PCR assay. Not all clones reach the TCRdb copy of this immuneACCESS table, which keeps in-frame sequences only. Checked studies attribute under half of the gap to unresolved V genes and leave the rest unexplained. The table for this sample lists 80,000 to 100,000 clones; about four fifths of them were counted only once. Around 22% of the sample comes from the top ten. Sequenced: peripheral blood. Every receptor here comes from a man in his 70s with acute or convalescent COVID-19.

The V and J genes are TRBV9 and TRBJ1-6; no clear D. Trimming pared 3 bases from V and 8 bases from J, leaving 12 bases between. The germline V gene encodes CDR1 SGDLS and CDR2 YYNGEE. CDR3 length equals 14 residues. The CDR3 protein is CASSAENQDSPLHF. CDR3 nucleotide sequence: TGTGCCAGCAGCGCCGAAAACCAGGATTCACCCCTCCACTTT.

This clone came up a few times. This chain links TRBV5-4 with TRBJ2-7, with D hard to call. The CDR3 runs to 13 residues. Looked up from germline, CDR1 is SGHNT and CDR2 is YYREEE (reference sequence). Trimming removed 1 base at V and 5 bases at J, with 10 bases between. This chain's CDR3 is CASSLTNTDEQYF. The CDR3 DNA follows: TGTGCCAGCAGCTTGACCAATACGGACGAGCAGTACTTC.

This clone was observed once. V usage is TRBV6-4 and J usage is TRBJ2-3; possible D gene TRBD2, 5 bases. From germline, CDR1 is MRHNA and CDR2 SNTAGT. The CDR3 has 10 amino acids. Trimming took 8 bases from V and 5 from J, leaving 5 bases between them. The CDR3 DNA sequence: TGTGCCAGCGAGGGAGATACGCAGTATTTT. Protein sequence: CASEGDTQYF.

V is TRBV27 and J is TRBJ2-7; no reliable D call. V was clipped by 0 bases and J by 4 bases, with 10 bases between them. Germline assignment: CDR1 MNHEY and CDR2 SMNVEV (reference sequence). The length of the CDR3 is 14 residues. The CDR3 sequence is CASSLSHTFYEQYF. In DNA form, the CDR3 reads TGTGCCAGCAGTTTATCGCACACCTTTTACGAGCAGTACTTC.

This rearrangement joins TRBV18 to TRBJ2-7, with TRBD1 matching 10 bases. Germline V lookup: CDR1 KGHSH, CDR2 LQKENI. The CDR3 contains 15 residues. Germline trimming cut 2 bases from V and 3 bases from J; bases unmatched to any gene: 4. In nucleotides, the CDR3 is TGTGCCAGCTCACCAGGGGACAGGGGCTTCTACGAGCAGTACTTC. Protein: CASSPGDRGFYEQYF.

The chain carries TRBV30 and TRBJ1-2, with D unresolved. This CDR3 has 13 amino acids. Trimming removed 7 bases at V and 4 bases at J, with 16 bases between. Germline V lookup: CDR1 GTSNPN, CDR2 SVGIG (reference sequence). The CDR3, as DNA: TGTGCCTCGAACGTGAGAGCACTCTATGGCTACACCTTC. This codes for CASNVRALYGYTF. The entire variable domain, with the rest obtained from reference TRBV30 and TRBJ1-2, is as follows: SQTIHQWPATLVQPVGSPLSLECTVEGTSNPNLYWYRQAAGRGLQLLFYSVGIGQISSEVPQNLSASRPQDRQFILSSKKLLLSDSGFYLCASNVRALYGYTFGSGTRLTVV.

The chain combines TRBV28 with TRBJ1-2, with TRBD1 as a possible D gene (5 bases). Trimming shortened V by 5 bases and J by 7 bases, and 14 bases separated the two germline ends. Germline lookup yields CDR1 MDHEN and CDR2 SYDVKM. CDR3 length: 13 amino acids. This CDR3 reads CASSKQVDGGYTF. The CDR3 DNA follows: TGTGCCAGCAGTAAACAGGTGGATGGTGGCTACACCTTC.

A remark on this clone: A junction boundary mismatches the germline segment, possibly from a read error. The V call is TRBV7-7, the J call TRBJ2-1; 14 nucleotides align to TRBD2. The CDR3 sequence is 15 residues long. In germline, CDR1 is SSHAT, CDR2 FNYEAQ (reference sequence). Here the CDR3 DNA reads TGTGCTAGCAGCCCAGGGACTAGCGGGAGTAATGAGCAGTTCTTC. The encoded protein is CASSPGTSGSNEQFF.

This chain links TRBV6-5 with TRBJ2-1; a possible D gene is TRBD1 (6 bases). Trimming stripped 6 bases from V and 0 bases from J, with 12 bases between. The germline gives CDR1 MNHEY, CDR2 SVGAGI. This CDR3 has 15 residues. CDR3: CASRQGKSSYNEQFF. CDR3 bases: TGTGCCAGCAGACAGGGTAAATCCTCCTACAATGAGCAGTTCTTC.

This clone was found once. The rearrangement uses TRBV11-2 and TRBJ2-2, with D unresolved. The germline CDR1 and CDR2 sequences are SGHAT and FQNNGV. The V end lost 0 bases, the J end lost 6 bases, and 11 bases lay between the germline ends. The CDR3 length is 15 residues. CDR3 nucleotides: TGTGCCAGCAGCTTAGATAATTGGGCTCCCGGGGAGCTGTTTTTT. It translates to CASSLDNWAPGELFF.

V usage is TRBV19 and J usage is TRBJ1-1; 12 nucleotides line up with TRBD1. The germline V gene has CDR1 LNHDA and CDR2 SQIVND (reference sequence). Trimming at V came to 11 bases and at J to 5 bases, leaving 9 bases not matched to a gene. The CDR3 is made up of 14 amino acids. CDR3 region: CAAWDRGHGTEAFF. CDR3 in DNA: TGTGCCGCCTGGGACAGGGGGCATGGGACTGAAGCTTTCTTT.